Below, one TCR beta chain is given with its context. The antigen is undetermined. The sample comes from a study of T and B cells in COVID-19 patients. Notes on the study in general: Patients with COVID-19 reportedly showed strongly skewed T cell receptor beta variable and joining gene usage. There were some 2,300 TCR clusters exclusive to the recovered cohort, some 31 with low generation probability.

V lost 2 bases and J 5 bases, leaving 19 bases between the germline ends. Germline V gene sequence: CDR1 SGHKS, CDR2 YYEKEE (reference sequence). The CDR3 is 16 residues long. TRB rearrangements were amplified by multiplex PCR with BIOMED2 TRB-A/B primers. TCRdb reanalysed the multiplex PCR reads using MiXCR and keeps one entry per CDR3 protein. This sample carries thousands of distinct CDR3 sequences, 25% to 30% of them seen once, and the ten largest clones take 35%. TRB was amplified from about 250-500 ng of blood genomic DNA. The receptor's source is a human donor with active COVID-19. The chain links TRBV5-5 to TRBJ2-5; no clear D gene. The sequenced material came from blood. In DNA form, the CDR3 reads TGTGCCAGCAGCTTCCCTTTCGGGCCCACGAAGGAGACCCAGTACTTC. It specifies CASSFPFGPTKETQYF.